This section outlines one T cell receptor beta chain sequence together with its context. Antigen specificity is unknown. This record comes from a study of cytomegalovirus exposure and HLA in healthy donors. The study's findings and limits: Earlier results showed most TCR beta V segments being productive about 90% or about 30% of the time.

CDR1 and CDR2 (germline): MDHEN, SYDVKM. V gave up 3 bases and J gave up 4 bases; unmatched junction bases: 5. The CDR3 runs to 14 residues. A multiplex PCR was run with 60 Vbeta primers and 13 Jbeta primers. Using immunoSEQ multiplex PCR, the repertoire was profiled, and TCRdb retains in-frame clones only, with some absent. Here the sample spans 85,000 to 120,000 clones, about 74% being singletons. The source of this sequence is a male donor in good health and CMV-seropositive. Sequenced sample: PBMCs. This chain connects TRBV28 to TRBJ1-2; 7 bases are a match to TRBD1. CDR3 in DNA: TGTGCCAGCAGTTTTCTGACAGGGCCCTATGGCTACACCTTC. Its translation is CASSFLTGPYGYTF.